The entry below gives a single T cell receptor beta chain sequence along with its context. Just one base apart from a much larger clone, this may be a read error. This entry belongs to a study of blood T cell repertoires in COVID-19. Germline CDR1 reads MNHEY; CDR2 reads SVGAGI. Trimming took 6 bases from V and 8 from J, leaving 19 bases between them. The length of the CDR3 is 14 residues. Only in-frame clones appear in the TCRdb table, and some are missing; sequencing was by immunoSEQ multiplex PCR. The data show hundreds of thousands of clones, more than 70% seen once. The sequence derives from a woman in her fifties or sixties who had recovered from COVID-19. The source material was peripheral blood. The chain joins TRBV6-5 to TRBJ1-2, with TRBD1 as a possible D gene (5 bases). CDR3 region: CASRTNARATGYTF. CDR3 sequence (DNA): TGTGCCAGCAGGACAAATGCCAGGGCCACCGGCTACACCTTC.